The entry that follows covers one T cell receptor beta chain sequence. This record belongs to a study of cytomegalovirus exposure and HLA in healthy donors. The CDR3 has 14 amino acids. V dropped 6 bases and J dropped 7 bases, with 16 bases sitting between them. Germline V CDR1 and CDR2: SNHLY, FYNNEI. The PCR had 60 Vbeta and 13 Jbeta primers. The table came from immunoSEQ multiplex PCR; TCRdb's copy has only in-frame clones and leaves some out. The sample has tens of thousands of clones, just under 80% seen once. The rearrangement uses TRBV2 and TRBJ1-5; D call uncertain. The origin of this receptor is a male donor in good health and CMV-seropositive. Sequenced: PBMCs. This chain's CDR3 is CASRDDRVEQPQHF. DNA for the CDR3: TGTGCCAGCAGAGATGACCGGGTTGAGCAGCCCCAGCATTTT. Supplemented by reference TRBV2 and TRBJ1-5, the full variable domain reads EPEVTQTPSHQVTQMGQEVILRCVPISNHLYFYWYRQILGQKVEFLVSFYNNEISEKSEIFDDQFSVERPDGSNFTLKIRSTKLEDSAMYFCASRDDRVEQPQHFGDGTRLSIL.